The 20 T cell receptor beta chains below all came from one sample that was sequenced in a study of long-term antiretroviral therapy in people with HIV (dated by TCRdb to the early 2020s). Sequencing of the TRB variable region was done with the immunoSEQ hsTCRB v3.0 assay at survey level resolution. In TCRdb, the immuneACCESS table is reduced to in-frame sequences with V and J assigned. These tables do not hold every clone; where another copy was compared, an unresolved V gene accounts for under half, and the others remain unexplained. In this sample the table shows roughly 28,000 clones, 95% of which occur a single time. The ten most abundant clones make up roughly 8% of the sample. The input for sequencing was unsorted PBMCs, taken 5.3 years after starting antiretroviral therapy. These receptors came from a man aged 25 to 40 with HIV.

The chain couples TRBV6-1 to TRBJ2-1, with TRBD1 identical over 7 bases. The V gene's germline CDR1 is MNHNS and CDR2 SASEGT. Trimming cost V 7 bases and J 8 bases; bases outside gene matches: 8. This CDR3 is 13 amino acids long. The CDR3 sequence is CASNRDSQDEQFF. The CDR3 DNA sequence: TGTGCCAGCAATCGGGACAGCCAAGATGAGCAGTTCTTC.

This sequence joins TRBV15 and TRBJ2-7, with D perhaps TRBD2 (7 bases). The CDR3 runs 18 residues. The ends were cut back, 0 bases at V and 1 base at J, with 19 bases in the middle. Germline V gene data show CDR1 as LNHNV and CDR2 as YYDKDF (reference sequence). CDR3 nucleotide sequence: TGTGCCACCAGCAGAGATTGGGGGGGCGAGCGGGTATCCTACGAGCAGTACTTC. It translates to CATSRDWGGERVSYEQYF. Supplemented by reference TRBV15 and TRBJ2-7, the full variable domain reads DAMVIQNPRYQVTQFGKPVTLSCSQTLNHNVMYWYQQKSSQAPKLLFHYYDKDFNNEADTPDNFQSRRPNTSFCFLDIRSPGLGDTAMYLCATSRDWGGERVSYEQYFGPGTRLTVT.

The chain has TRBV30 and TRBJ2-2; D is unresolved. The length of the CDR3 is 12 residues. Germline CDR1 GTSNPN, CDR2 SVGIG (reference sequence). Trimming cost V 0 bases and J 4 bases, with 3 bases left between them. This CDR3 reads CAWSVFTGELFF. As DNA, the CDR3 is TGTGCCTGGAGTGTATTCACCGGGGAGCTGTTTTTT. The full variable domain, completed using reference TRBV30 and TRBJ2-2, is SQTIHQWPATLVQPVGSPLSLECTVEGTSNPNLYWYRQAAGRGLQLLFYSVGIGQISSEVPQNLSASRPQDRQFILSSKKLLLSDSGFYLCAWSVFTGELFFGEGSRLTVL.

The rearrangement uses TRBV5-6 and TRBJ2-7, with TRBD2 identical over 7 bases. The J segment lost 7 bases and the V segment lost 0 bases, leaving 1 base of the junction unmatched. The CDR3 length is 12 residues. Germline V CDR1 and CDR2: SGHDT, YYEEEE. The chain's CDR3 is CASSLGGSEQYF. The DNA for the CDR3 is TGTGCCAGCAGCTTGGGCGGGAGTGAGCAGTACTTC.

Of note for this clone: A read error may produce the germline difference seen at one junction end. The gene calls are TRBV5-1 and TRBJ1-1; D not resolved. The CDR3 runs 14 residues. Germline V gene lookup returns CDR1 SGHRS and CDR2 YFSETQ. CDR3 protein: CASSLYAGNSEAFF. In nucleotides, the CDR3 is TGCGCCAGCAGCTTGTATGCGGGAAACAGTGAAGCTTTCTTT.

The gene calls are TRBV27 and TRBJ2-1; 11 nucleotides match TRBD2. Germline V gene lookup returns CDR1 MNHEY and CDR2 SMNVEV (reference sequence). The CDR3 runs to 16 residues. V gave up 6 bases and J gave up 6 bases; unmatched junction bases: 10. The CDR3 coding sequence is TGTGCCAGCAGCCACCATACTAGCGGGAGCGGCAATGAGCAGTTCTTC. Translated: CASSHHTSGSGNEQFF.

The V call is TRBV28, the J call TRBJ1-1; D call uncertain. The CDR3 extends over 13 amino acids. The ends were cut back, 7 bases at V and 0 bases at J, with 9 bases in the middle. Germline-derived CDR1 and CDR2 are MDHEN and SYDVKM. The CDR3 spells CASIATVNTEAFF. In DNA form, the CDR3 reads TGTGCCAGCATCGCGACGGTGAACACTGAAGCTTTCTTT.

The chain joins TRBV2 to TRBJ2-7; D remains unclear. CDR3 length: 13 amino acids. Trimming removed 3 bases at V and 1 base at J, with 7 bases between. Germline V lookup: CDR1 SNHLY, CDR2 FYNNEI. CDR3 nucleotide sequence: TGTGCCAGCAGTGATTACATGTCCTACGAGCAGTACTTC. Translating it yields CASSDYMSYEQYF.

CDR3 sequence reads: CAIRDLYEQYF. CDR3 nucleotide sequence: TGTGCCATCAGGGACCTCTACGAGCAGTACTTC. The rearrangement links TRBV10-3 to TRBJ2-7; D is unresolved. V was pared by 6 bases and J by 3 bases, with 6 bases between. The germline CDR1 and CDR2 sequences are ENHRY and SYGVKD. The CDR3 length is 11 residues.

The chain is built from TRBV6-5 and TRBJ1-2; D gene unclear. CDR1 MNHEY and CDR2 SVGAGI come from the germline V gene. This CDR3 is built from 15 residues. V lost 0 bases and J lost 1, with 9 bases in between. CDR3: CASSYSDRFNYGYTF. CDR3 in DNA: TGTGCCAGCAGTTACTCGGACCGATTTAACTATGGCTACACCTTC.

The rearrangement joins TRBV30 to TRBJ2-7, with a weak D call TRBD1 (5 bases). The CDR3 runs 12 residues. Germline CDR1 is GTSNPN and CDR2 is SVGIG (reference sequence). The V end was cut by 5 bases, the J end by 3 bases, with 11 bases between. CDR3 amino acids: CAWGAGNYEQYF. For the CDR3, the DNA is TGTGCCTGGGGAGCAGGGAACTACGAGCAGTACTTC. The full variable domain, with the rest looked up from reference TRBV30 and TRBJ2-7, is SQTIHQWPATLVQPVGSPLSLECTVEGTSNPNLYWYRQAAGRGLQLLFYSVGIGQISSEVPQNLSASRPQDRQFILSSKKLLLSDSGFYLCAWGAGNYEQYFGPGTRLTVT.

The chain links TRBV13 to TRBJ2-7; D is undetermined. There are 15 residues in the CDR3. The germline gives CDR1 PRHDT, CDR2 FYEKMQ (reference sequence). Trimming left V 5 bases short and J 6 bases short, with 20 bases between. DNA for the CDR3: TGTGCCAGCAGCCAAGCAAAGTTCCGGTATGCCGAGCAGTACTTC. Protein product: CASSQAKFRYAEQYF.

The chain employs TRBV11-2 and TRBJ2-1, with D possibly being TRBD2 (5 bases). Per germline, CDR1 SGHAT and CDR2 FQNNGV. V lost 2 bases to trimming and J lost 0 bases, with 11 bases between them. There are 16 residues in the CDR3. CDR3 amino acids: CASSLPAVSSYNEQFF. CDR3 bases: TGTGCCAGCAGCTTACCAGCGGTAAGCTCCTACAATGAGCAGTTCTTC. Variable domain in full (rest from reference TRBV11-2 and TRBJ2-1): EAGVAQSPRYKIIEKRQSVAFWCNPISGHATLYWYQQILGQGPKLLIQFQNNGVVDDSQLPKDRFSAERLKGVDSTLKIQPAKLEDSAVYLCASSLPAVSSYNEQFFGPGTRLTVL.

The V call is TRBV7-9, the J call TRBJ1-3; 7 nucleotides match TRBD1. The germline gives CDR1 SEHNR, CDR2 FQNEAQ (reference sequence). This CDR3 has 15 residues. V shed 4 bases and J 3 bases; nucleotides not matched to a gene: 6. For the CDR3, the DNA is TGTGCCAGCAGCTCGAGACAGGGACTTGGAAACACCATATATTTT. Translated, it gives CASSSRQGLGNTIYF.

CDR3 loop: CASSGKRRGTGELFF. The CDR3 coding sequence is TGTGCCAGCAGCGGGAAGCGAAGGGGCACCGGGGAGCTGTTTTTT. The chain is built from TRBV11-2 and TRBJ2-2; TRBD1 might be the D (5 bases). Germline V gene lookup returns CDR1 SGHAT and CDR2 FQNNGV. CDR3 length equals 15 residues. Trimming pared 5 bases from V and 4 bases from J, leaving 14 bases between. Full variable domain (missing parts from reference TRBV11-2 and TRBJ2-2): EAGVAQSPRYKIIEKRQSVAFWCNPISGHATLYWYQQILGQGPKLLIQFQNNGVVDDSQLPKDRFSAERLKGVDSTLKIQPAKLEDSAVYLCASSGKRRGTGELFFGEGSRLTVL.

The CDR3 loop is CSARQGPYNEQFF. The CDR3 nucleotides read TGCAGCGCTCGACAGGGACCCTACAATGAGCAGTTCTTC. The rearrangement links TRBV29-1 to TRBJ2-1; 7 positions agree with TRBD1. Trimming at V came to 7 bases and at J to 2 bases, leaving 5 bases not matched to a gene. The CDR3 runs 13 residues. Germline CDR1 is SQVTM and CDR2 is ANQGSEA.

The chain joins TRBV19 to TRBJ2-1, with 10 bases lining up with TRBD1. J was trimmed by 8 bases and V by 8 bases; bases with no gene match: 6. Per the germline V gene, CDR1 is LNHDA and CDR2 is SQIVND (reference sequence). This CDR3 has 13 amino acids. As DNA, the CDR3 is TGTGCCAGTCAGTGGGGACAGGGGTATGAGCAGTTCTTC. This encodes CASQWGQGYEQFF.

The CDR3 DNA reads TGTGCCAGCAGCTTGGTCGACAGGAATTCTGAAGCTTTCTTT. This encodes CASSLVDRNSEAFF. The chain couples TRBV5-4 to TRBJ1-1; D may be TRBD1 (6 bases). The CDR3 runs 14 residues. Germline CDR1 is SGHNT and CDR2 is YYREEE (reference sequence). Trimming shortened V by 0 bases and J by 6 bases, and 12 bases separated the two germline ends.

The chain joins TRBV6-5 to TRBJ2-1, with 7 nucleotides matching TRBD2. In germline, CDR1 is MNHEY, CDR2 SVGAGI. Germline trimming cut 1 base from V and 5 bases from J; bases unmatched to any gene: 5. The CDR3 is made up of 15 amino acids. The CDR3, as DNA: TGTGCCAGCAGTTACTGGGCGGGAGCAAACAATGAGCAGTTCTTC. Translation: CASSYWAGANNEQFF.

V gene TRBV30 combines with J gene TRBJ1-5; 7 nucleotides align to TRBD1. The CDR3 runs 15 residues. Trimming cost V 5 bases and J 6 bases; bases outside gene matches: 13. CDR1 and CDR2 (germline): GTSNPN, SVGIG (reference sequence). The CDR3 region has the DNA TGTGCCTGGGACCTAGACAGGGCTGGGGGTCAGCCCCAGCATTTT. Translation gives CAWDLDRAGGQPQHF.